Here is one T cell receptor beta chain with its context. The final CDR3 position lacks the conserved phenylalanine or tryptophan, pointing to a likely read error. It is unclear where the CDR3 begins or ends on the DNA, so no DNA is shown, and the CDR3 is as TCRdb lists it. These data originate in a study of CD8+CD57+ T cells in acquired aplastic anemia. Germline CDR1 and CDR2: SNHLY and FYNNEI. Counting both end residues, the CDR3 totals 15 amino acids. The template used for profiling TCR beta VDJ and CDR3 was genomic DNA. TCRdb ran MiXCR on the reads and lists one entry per CDR3 protein. The sample has around 400,000 distinct CDR3 sequences, approximately 70% seen once.

This receptor was taken from a human donor in good health, serving as a control. Sequences were obtained from sorted CD4+, CD8+, or CD8+CD57+ T cells (not recorded which) from PBMCs. The chain recombines TRBV2 with TRBJ1-5. Here the CDR3 reads CASSVSVIVQPQHFG.